This T cell receptor (beta chain) was captured by sequencing in a study of T cell responses to AZD1222 COVID-19 vaccine. The study, taken as a whole, reports: Dominant at 160-218 and 743-854, vaccine-associated CD4 TCRs also spanned spike. Per reports, nearly half of all spike-specific TCRs target regions that are unmutated in variants. Increased Spike-specific TCR breadth and depth were observed after two AZD1222 doses.

The data were produced by immunoSEQ multiplex PCR, yet TCRdb's version contains in-frame clones alone and is incomplete. Of fewer than 110,000 clones listed, 89% are singletons. As concerns this clone: Antigen unknown.

The ends lost 4 bases at V and 7 bases at J; junction bases unmatched: 7. The CDR3 consists of 14 residues. Germline-derived CDR1 and CDR2 are MNHNY and SVGAGI (reference sequence). This TCR derives from an adult in good health. This rearrangement joins TRBV6-6 to TRBJ2-7; 10 nucleotides align to TRBD2. The sample was peripheral blood, taken on day 0 of AZD1222 vaccination. The CDR3: CASSSSSGRGEQYF. The DNA for the CDR3 is TGTGCCAGCAGTTCTTCTAGCGGGAGAGGTGAGCAGTACTTC.